This TCR beta chain was retrieved from a study of cytomegalovirus exposure and HLA in healthy donors. Study background: Unique TCR beta sequences numbering fewer than 130 million came from approximately 180 million T cells in an earlier analysis.

General observations from the study: A later analysis linked a missense variant in DCLRE1C to the trimming of TCR beta V and J genes. Later work showed greater clonal expansion in HLA-associated TCR beta chains than in equally common others.

About this clone itself: The antigen is undetermined.

Trimming took off 6 bases at V and 8 bases at J, with 22 bases between the two ends. The germline gives CDR1 MGHDK, CDR2 SYGVNS. This CDR3 contains 16 residues. The PCR employed 60 Vbeta primers together with 13 Jbeta primers. TCRdb's table, derived via immunoSEQ multiplex PCR, lists solely in-frame clones and lacks some. The sample includes approximately 80,000 clones, 65% to 85% of them seen just once. This chain connects TRBV25-1 to TRBJ2-2, with D possibly being TRBD1 (6 bases). This clonotype originated in a woman aged 40-49 years in good health and CMV-seropositive. Sequenced: PBMCs. The CDR3 reads CASRAPGTRDMGELFF. The CDR3 bases are TGTGCCAGCAGAGCGCCAGGGACAAGGGATATGGGGGAGCTGTTTTTT.